A selection of T cell receptor beta chains follows, all from one sample in a study of blood T cell repertoires in COVID-19. Profiling relied on immunoSEQ multiplex PCR, and the TCRdb table lists in-frame clones only, not all of them. Among about 160,000 clones listed, approximately 90% were seen once. Source material: peripheral blood. Source of these receptors: a man aged 18 to 29 with acute or convalescent COVID-19. Each CDR3 is given with its conserved first and last residue. A D gene is named only where the DNA matches it firmly. Clone size is not always given. Where it is, it says once, few, many or a class for expanded clones.

V gene	clone size	J gene	D gene	CDR3 protein	CDR3 DNA
TRBV5-1	.	TRBJ2-1	TRBD2	CASSLGAGEYNEQFF	TGCGCCAGCAGCCTGGGAGCGGGGGAGTACAATGAGCAGTTCTTC
TRBV27	.	TRBJ2-3	.	CASLGGAGLTDTQYF	TGTGCCAGCCTCGGAGGCGCCGGCCTCACAGATACGCAGTATTTT
TRBV2	.	TRBJ1-2	TRBD1	CASSDPTGTGEDGYTF	TGTGCCAGCAGTGACCCTACCGGGACAGGGGAGGATGGCTACACCTTC
TRBV2	.	TRBJ2-5	TRBD1	CASRHRDRGRKTQYF	TGTGCCAGCAGACACCGGGACAGGGGAAGGAAGACCCAGTACTTC
TRBV12-3/TRBV12-4	.	TRBJ1-1	TRBD1	CASSETGGAFF	TGTGCCAGCAGCGAAACAGGGGGGGCTTTCTTT
TRBV5-4	.	TRBJ1-2	.	CASSLGQNYGYTF	TGTGCCAGCAGCTTGGGACAAAACTATGGCTACACCTTC
TRBV9	.	TRBJ2-3	.	CASSPQGGVGTDTQYF	TGTGCCAGCAGCCCCCAAGGAGGGGTGGGCACAGATACGCAGTATTTT
TRBV5-1	.	TRBJ1-5	.	CASSPGGNQPQHF	TGCGCCAGCAGCCCGGGGGGCAATCAGCCCCAGCATTTT
TRBV3-1/TRBV3-2	.	TRBJ1-2	.	CASRFGGIEASGYTF	TGTGCCAGCAGGTTCGGGGGGATAGAAGCGTCTGGCTACACCTTC
TRBV6-5	.	TRBJ2-2	TRBD2	CASSRLAGTGELFF	TGTGCCAGCAGTCGACTAGCGGGGACCGGGGAGCTGTTTTTT
TRBV6-1	.	TRBJ2-5	.	CASSEEKLLQETQYF	TGTGCCAGCAGTGAAGAGAAGCTACTACAAGAGACCCAGTACTTC
TRBV5-4	few	TRBJ2-2	.	CASSPHTASTTGELFF	TGTGCCAGCAGCCCTCACACGGCTAGCACCACCGGGGAGCTGTTTTTT
TRBV19	.	TRBJ1-1	.	CASSIVTGHINTEAFF	TGTGCCAGTAGTATAGTGACAGGCCATATCAACACTGAAGCTTTCTTT
TRBV7-2	.	TRBJ2-7	TRBD1	CASSRRTGASYEQYF	TGTGCCAGCAGCCGCCGGACAGGGGCCTCCTACGAGCAGTACTTC
TRBV7-9	.	TRBJ2-7	.	CASSLVQGGSEQYF	TGTGCCAGCAGCCTTGTACAGGGTGGGTCCGAGCAGTACTTC
TRBV29-1	.	TRBJ2-7	.	CSGLTNGYEQYF	TGCAGCGGTCTCACTAATGGTTACGAGCAGTACTTC
TRBV7-9	.	TRBJ1-2	.	CASSPRDNYGYTF	TGTGCCAGCAGCCCCAGGGATAACTATGGCTACACCTTC
TRBV12-5	.	TRBJ2-3	.	CASGFHLSGGNTDTQYF	TGTGCTAGTGGTTTCCATCTGAGCGGAGGAAACACAGATACGCAGTATTTT
TRBV7-6	.	TRBJ1-1	.	CASSYGVGGGDNTEAFF	TGTGCCAGCAGCTATGGGGTTGGGGGAGGGGATAACACTGAAGCTTTCTTT
TRBV6-1	.	TRBJ2-1	.	CASSERRSLGEQFF	TGTGCCAGCAGTGAAAGAAGGAGCCTGGGTGAGCAGTTCTTC
TRBV27	.	TRBJ1-4	.	CASSLRASYEKLFF	TGTGCCAGCAGTTTGAGGGCTTCGTATGAAAAACTGTTTTTT
TRBV28	.	TRBJ2-7	TRBD1	CASSLRDRDLGEQYF	TGTGCCAGCAGTTTACGGGACAGGGATTTGGGTGAGCAGTACTTC
TRBV30	few	TRBJ2-3	TRBD2	CAWSVGAGGSTDTQYF	TGTGCCTGGAGTGTAGGAGCGGGGGGTTCCACAGATACGCAGTATTTT
TRBV19	.	TRBJ2-6	.	CASSIVRTGANVLTF	TGTGCCAGTAGTATAGTCAGAACTGGGGCCAACGTCCTGACTTTC
TRBV27	.	TRBJ1-2	TRBD1	CASSFSILTGENYTF	TGTGCCAGCAGCTTCTCCATTTTGACAGGGGAAAACTACACCTTC
TRBV15	.	TRBJ1-6	.	CATSDRGNNSPLHF	TGTGCCACCAGCGATCGGGGAAATAATTCACCCCTCCACTTT
TRBV5-1	.	TRBJ1-2	.	CASSLTSGMDGYTF	TGCGCCAGCAGCTTAACCTCAGGGATGGATGGCTACACCTTC
TRBV5-6	.	TRBJ2-7	.	CASSLNAGPNPPYF	TGTGCCAGCAGCTTAAACGCAGGCCCCAACCCGCCGTACTTC